The T cell receptor beta chain described here comes from a study of patients and donors after allogeneic stem cell transplantation. TCRdb reprocessed the RT-PCR reads with MiXCR, giving one entry per CDR3 protein. The data contain 400,000 to 500,000 distinct CDR3 sequences, around 16% of them singletons. Trimming removed 1 base at V and 5 bases at J, with 11 bases between. Germline lookup yields CDR1 KGHSH and CDR2 LQKENI. The CDR3 loop spans 14 amino acids. This TCR was sampled from a human donor who was either an allogeneic HSCT recipient or a stem cell or donor lymphocyte infusion donor (not recorded which). It is not recorded whose cells these are; they may come from a transplant donor. The chain combines TRBV18 with TRBJ1-1; TRBD1 might be the D (5 bases). The sequencing input was blood, either unsorted or a sorted T cell fraction (not recorded which). CDR3 in amino acids: CASSPLPGNTEAFF. CDR3 nucleotides: TGTGCCAGCTCACCACTTCCAGGGAATACTGAAGCTTTCTTT. The complete variable domain, with remaining parts taken from reference TRBV18 and TRBJ1-1, reads NAGVMQNPRHLVRRRGQEARLRCSPMKGHSHVYWYRQLPEEGLKFMVYLQKENIIDESGMPKERFSAEFPKEGPSILRIQQVVRGDSAAYFCASSPLPGNTEAFFGQGTRLTVV.